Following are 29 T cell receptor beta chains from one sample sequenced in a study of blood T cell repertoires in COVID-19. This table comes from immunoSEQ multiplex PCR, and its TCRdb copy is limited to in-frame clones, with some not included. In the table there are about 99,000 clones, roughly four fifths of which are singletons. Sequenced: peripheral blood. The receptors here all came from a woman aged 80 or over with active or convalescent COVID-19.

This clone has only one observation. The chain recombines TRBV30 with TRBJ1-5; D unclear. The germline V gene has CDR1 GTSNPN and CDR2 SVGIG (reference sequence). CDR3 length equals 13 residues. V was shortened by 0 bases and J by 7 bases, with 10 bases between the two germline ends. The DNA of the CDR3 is TGTGCCTGGAGTGTAGGTTCCGGGCAGCCCCAGCATTTT. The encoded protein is CAWSVGSGQPQHF.

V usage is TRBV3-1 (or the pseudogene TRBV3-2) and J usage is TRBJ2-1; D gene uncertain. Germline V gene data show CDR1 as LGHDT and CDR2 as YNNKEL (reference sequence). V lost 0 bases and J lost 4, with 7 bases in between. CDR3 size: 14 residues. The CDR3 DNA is TGTGCCAGCAGCCAAGAGTCTTTTTACAATGAGCAGTTCTTC. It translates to CASSQESFYNEQFF.

CDR3 in amino acids: CASRRQPLNTEAFF. Written as DNA, the CDR3 is TGTGCCAGCAGGCGACAGCCTTTGAACACTGAAGCTTTCTTT. This chain uses TRBV5-4 with TRBJ1-1; tentative D call: TRBD1 (5 bases). The ends were cut back, 5 bases at V and 0 bases at J, with 11 bases in the middle. The germline V gene has CDR1 SGHNT and CDR2 YYREEE (reference sequence). This CDR3 comprises 14 residues. Filled out from reference TRBV5-4 and TRBJ1-1, the complete variable domain reads ETGVTQSPTHLIKTRGQQVTLRCSSQSGHNTVSWYQQALGQGPQFIFQYYREEENGRGNFPPRFSGLQFPNYSSELNVNALELDDSALYLCASRRQPLNTEAFFGQGTRLTVV.

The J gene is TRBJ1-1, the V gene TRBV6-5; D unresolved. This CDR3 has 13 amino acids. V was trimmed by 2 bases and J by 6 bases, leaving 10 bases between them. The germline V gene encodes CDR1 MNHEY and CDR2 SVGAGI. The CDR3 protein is CASSYGHFAEAFF. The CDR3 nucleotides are TGTGCCAGCAGTTACGGGCATTTCGCTGAAGCTTTCTTT.

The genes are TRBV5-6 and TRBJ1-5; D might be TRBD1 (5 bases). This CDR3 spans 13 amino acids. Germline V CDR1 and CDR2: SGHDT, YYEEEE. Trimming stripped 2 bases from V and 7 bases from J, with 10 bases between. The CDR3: CASSFMGGQPQHF. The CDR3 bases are TGTGCCAGCAGCTTCATGGGGGGGCAGCCCCAGCATTTT.

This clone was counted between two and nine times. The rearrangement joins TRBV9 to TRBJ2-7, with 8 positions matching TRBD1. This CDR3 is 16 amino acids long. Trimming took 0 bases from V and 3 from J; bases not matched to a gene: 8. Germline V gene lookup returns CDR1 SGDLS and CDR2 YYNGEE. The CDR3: CASSVDTGGKIYEQYF. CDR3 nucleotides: TGTGCCAGCAGCGTAGACACAGGGGGGAAGATCTACGAGCAGTACTTC.

As DNA, the CDR3 is TGTGCCAGCAACCCCAGGGGGCCGAAGGCCCCCCAGCATTTT. Protein sequence: CASNPRGPKAPQHF. The chain employs TRBV28 and TRBJ1-5; 8 positions match TRBD1. With V trimmed by 7 bases and J by 10 bases, 12 bases remained unmatched. CDR1 MDHEN and CDR2 SYDVKM come from the germline V gene. This CDR3 spans 14 amino acids.

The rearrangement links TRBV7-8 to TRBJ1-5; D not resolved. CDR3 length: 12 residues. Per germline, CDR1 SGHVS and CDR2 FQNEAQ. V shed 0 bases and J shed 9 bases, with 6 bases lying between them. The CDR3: CASSLARGPQHF. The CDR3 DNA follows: TGTGCCAGCAGCTTAGCGCGGGGGCCCCAGCATTTT.

Here the CDR3 DNA reads TGTGCCAGCAGTTACGGGAGGGGTAGCACAGATACGCAGTATTTT. This translates into CASSYGRGSTDTQYF. The rearrangement links TRBV6-5 to TRBJ2-3, with 7 positions matching TRBD2. Germline V gene lookup returns CDR1 MNHEY and CDR2 SVGAGI. Trimming cost V 2 bases and J 0 bases; bases outside gene matches: 2. CDR3 length: 15 amino acids.

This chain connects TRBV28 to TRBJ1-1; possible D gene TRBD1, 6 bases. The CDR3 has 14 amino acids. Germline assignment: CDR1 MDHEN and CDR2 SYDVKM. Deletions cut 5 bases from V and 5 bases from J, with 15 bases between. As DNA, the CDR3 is TGTGCCAGCAGTACCGGGACAACTATTACTGAAGCTTTCTTT. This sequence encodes CASSTGTTITEAFF.

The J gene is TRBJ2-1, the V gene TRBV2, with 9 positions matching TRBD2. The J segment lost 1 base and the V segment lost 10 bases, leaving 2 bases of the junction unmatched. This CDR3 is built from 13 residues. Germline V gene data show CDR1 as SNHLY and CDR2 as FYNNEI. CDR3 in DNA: TGTGCCAACCTAGCGGGATCCTACAATGAGCAGTTCTTC. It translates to CANLAGSYNEQFF.

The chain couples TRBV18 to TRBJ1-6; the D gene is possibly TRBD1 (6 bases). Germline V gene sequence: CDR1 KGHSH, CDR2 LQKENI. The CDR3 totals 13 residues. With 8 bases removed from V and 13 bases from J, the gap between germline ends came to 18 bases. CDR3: CASTQRQEEPLHF. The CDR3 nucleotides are TGTGCCAGCACCCAAAGACAGGAGGAGCCCCTCCACTTT.

The CDR3 spells CASSDRGPINGYTF. CDR3 DNA: TGTGCCAGTTCGGACAGGGGGCCGATTAATGGCTACACCTTC. This rearrangement joins TRBV28 to TRBJ1-2, with TRBD1 identical over 11 bases. Germline V gene sequence: CDR1 MDHEN, CDR2 SYDVKM. The V and J ends lost 9 bases and 6 bases, in that order; junction bases with no gene match: 9. The CDR3 consists of 14 residues.

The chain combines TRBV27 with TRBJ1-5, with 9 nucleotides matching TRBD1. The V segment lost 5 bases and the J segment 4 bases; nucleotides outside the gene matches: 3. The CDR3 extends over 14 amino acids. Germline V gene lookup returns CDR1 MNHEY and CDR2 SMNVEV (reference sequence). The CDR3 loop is CASSLGQGNQPQHF. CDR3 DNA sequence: TGTGCCAGCAGTCTCGGACAGGGGAATCAGCCCCAGCATTTT.

As DNA, the CDR3 is TGTGCCAGTAGTATAGATGAACAGTACTATGGCTACACCTTC. Translation: CASSIDEQYYGYTF. The V gene is TRBV19, the J gene TRBJ1-2; D unresolved. Trimming pared 0 bases from V and 3 bases from J, leaving 8 bases between. Per germline, CDR1 LNHDA and CDR2 SQIVND (reference sequence). The CDR3 runs 14 residues.

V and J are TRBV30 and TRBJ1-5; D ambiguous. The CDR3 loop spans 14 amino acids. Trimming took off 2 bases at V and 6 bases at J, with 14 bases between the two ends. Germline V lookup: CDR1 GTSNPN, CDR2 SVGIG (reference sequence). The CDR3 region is CAWSLASFLQPQHF. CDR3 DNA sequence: TGTGCCTGGAGTTTGGCCTCGTTCCTTCAGCCCCAGCATTTT.

This chain's CDR3 is CASSLGVAETQYF. The DNA of the CDR3 is TGTGCCAGCAGCTTAGGAGTAGCGGAGACCCAGTACTTC. This chain connects TRBV7-2 to TRBJ2-5, with D tentatively TRBD2 (5 bases). Trimming removed 1 base from V and 5 bases from J, with 8 bases in between. This CDR3 region has 13 residues. Germline lookup yields CDR1 SGHTA and CDR2 FQGNSA.

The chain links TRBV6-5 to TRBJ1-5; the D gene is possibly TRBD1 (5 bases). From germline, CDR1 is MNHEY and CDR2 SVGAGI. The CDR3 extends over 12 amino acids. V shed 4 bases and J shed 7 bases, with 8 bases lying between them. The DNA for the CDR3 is TGTGCCAGCAGTTCAAGGGGACAGCCCCAGCATTTT. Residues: CASSSRGQPQHF.

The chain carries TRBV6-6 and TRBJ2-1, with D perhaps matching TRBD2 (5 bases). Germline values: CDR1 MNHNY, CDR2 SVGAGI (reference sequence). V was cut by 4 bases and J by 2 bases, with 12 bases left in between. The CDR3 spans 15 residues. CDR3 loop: CASSFSSMAYNEQFF. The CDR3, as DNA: TGTGCCAGCAGTTTCTCTAGCATGGCCTACAATGAGCAGTTCTTC.

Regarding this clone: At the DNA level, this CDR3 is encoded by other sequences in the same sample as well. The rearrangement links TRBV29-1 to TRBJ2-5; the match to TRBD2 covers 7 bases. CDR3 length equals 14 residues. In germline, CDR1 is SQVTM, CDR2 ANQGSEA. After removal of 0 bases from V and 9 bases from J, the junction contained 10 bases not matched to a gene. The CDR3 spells CSVEDRGGRGAQYF. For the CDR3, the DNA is TGCAGCGTTGAAGATCGCGGGGGTCGGGGGGCCCAGTACTTC.

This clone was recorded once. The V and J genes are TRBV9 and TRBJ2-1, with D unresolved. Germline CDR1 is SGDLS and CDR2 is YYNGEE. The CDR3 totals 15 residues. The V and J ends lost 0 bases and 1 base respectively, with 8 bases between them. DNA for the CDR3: TGTGCCAGCAGCGTAGGGAGAGAATCCTACAATGAGCAGTTCTTC. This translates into CASSVGRESYNEQFF.

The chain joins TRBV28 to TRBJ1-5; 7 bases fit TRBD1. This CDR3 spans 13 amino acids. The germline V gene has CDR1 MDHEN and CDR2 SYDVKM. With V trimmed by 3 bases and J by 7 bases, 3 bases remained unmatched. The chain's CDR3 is CASSFGGQQPQHF. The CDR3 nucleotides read TGTGCCAGCAGTTTCGGGGGACAGCAGCCCCAGCATTTT.

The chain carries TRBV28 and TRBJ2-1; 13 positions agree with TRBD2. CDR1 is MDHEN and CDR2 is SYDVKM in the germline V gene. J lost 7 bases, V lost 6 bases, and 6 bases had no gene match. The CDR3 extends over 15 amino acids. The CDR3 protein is CASSPGLAGANEQFF. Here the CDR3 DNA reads TGTGCCAGCAGCCCCGGACTAGCGGGAGCAAATGAGCAGTTCTTC.

The CDR3 DNA sequence: TGTGCCAGCAGCTTAGAACAGAATAATTCACCCCTCCACTTT. It is translated as CASSLEQNNSPLHF. V and J are TRBV7-2 and TRBJ1-6; D unclear. The germline gives CDR1 SGHTA, CDR2 FQGNSA. This CDR3 has 14 residues. Trimming removed 1 base from V and 5 bases from J, with 6 bases in between.

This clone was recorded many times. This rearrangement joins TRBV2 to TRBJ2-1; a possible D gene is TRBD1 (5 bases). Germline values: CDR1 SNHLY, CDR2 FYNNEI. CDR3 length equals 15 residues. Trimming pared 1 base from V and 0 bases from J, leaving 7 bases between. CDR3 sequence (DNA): TGTGCCAGCAGTGAAGGACAGAGCTCCTACAATGAGCAGTTCTTC. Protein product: CASSEGQSSYNEQFF.

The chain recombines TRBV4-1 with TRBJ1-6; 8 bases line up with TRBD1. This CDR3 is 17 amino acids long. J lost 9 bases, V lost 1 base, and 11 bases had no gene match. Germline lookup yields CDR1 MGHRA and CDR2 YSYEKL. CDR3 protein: CASSQALGTGVGSPLHF. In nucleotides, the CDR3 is TGCGCCAGCAGCCAAGCCCTGGGGACAGGCGTCGGTTCACCCCTCCACTTT.

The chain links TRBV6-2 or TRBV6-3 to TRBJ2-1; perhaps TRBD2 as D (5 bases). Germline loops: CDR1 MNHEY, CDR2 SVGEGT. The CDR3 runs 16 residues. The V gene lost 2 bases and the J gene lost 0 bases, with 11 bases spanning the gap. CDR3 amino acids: CASSYEGASSYNEQFF. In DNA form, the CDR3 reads TGTGCCAGCAGTTACGAGGGAGCCAGCTCCTACAATGAGCAGTTCTTC.

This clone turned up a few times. CDR3 nucleotides: TGCAGCGTTGAAGTTAGCGGATACTATGGCTACACCTTC. Translated: CSVEVSGYYGYTF. The rearrangement joins TRBV29-1 to TRBJ1-2; no definite D call. Per germline, CDR1 SQVTM and CDR2 ANQGSEA. V dropped 1 base and J dropped 3 bases, with 9 bases sitting between them. The CDR3 is 13 residues long.

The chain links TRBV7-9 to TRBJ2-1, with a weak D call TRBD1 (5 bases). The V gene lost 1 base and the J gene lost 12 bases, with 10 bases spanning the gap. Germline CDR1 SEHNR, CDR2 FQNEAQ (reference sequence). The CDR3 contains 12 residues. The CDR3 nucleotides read TGTGCCAGCAGCTTAGAGTCAAGGGGGCAGTTCTTC. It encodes CASSLESRGQFF.